This T cell receptor (beta chain) was sequenced during a study of response to subunit inactivated influenza vaccine. Study conclusions and caveats: Authors suggested each seasonal flu vaccination may recruit only limited numbers of new T cells.

The V gene's germline CDR1 is MNHEY and CDR2 SVGEGT. Trimming removed 6 bases at V and 1 base at J, with 13 bases between. This CDR3 is built from 14 residues. TCRdb reprocessed the RT-PCR reads via MiXCR and lists one record per CDR3 protein. The repertoire has 800,000 or so distinct CDR3 sequences, approximately 21% of them found once; the top ten carry roughly a tenth. There are many counts of this clonotype. What it binds is unknown. V and J are TRBV6-2 or TRBV6-3 and TRBJ2-7; D tentatively reads TRBD1 or TRBD2 (7 bases each). The sequence was obtained from a man in his fifties who received an inactivated influenza vaccine. Source: PBMCs from blood, taken roughly 5 days after vaccination. CDR3 loop: CASSRQGGSYEQYF. The DNA of the CDR3 is TGTGCCAGCAGCCGACAGGGAGGGTCCTACGAGCAGTACTTC.